This TCR beta chain was profiled in a study of blood T cell repertoires in COVID-19. Study summary: PBMCs, B-cell-depleted T cells, or T cells provided the cDNA or gDNA that made up the material.

Per the original methods: Reference gene primer amplification gave estimated nucleated cell counts. This table comes from immunoSEQ multiplex PCR, and its TCRdb copy is limited to in-frame clones, with some not included. The DNA was the basis for D and trimming; V, J and clone size are from that table. The sample records about 240,000 clones, 83% being singletons. Germline CDR1 LGHNA, CDR2 YNFKEQ. The ends lost 1 base at V and 2 bases at J; junction bases unmatched: 8. The length of the CDR3 is 16 residues. Source material: peripheral blood. This clonotype was sampled from a human donor in a cohort sampled during active COVID-19. This chain joins TRBV4-2 and TRBJ2-7; TRBD2 aligns across 7 bases. DNA of the CDR3: TGTGCCAGCAGCCAAGGCGGAGGGGAGGGACCCTACGAGCAGTACTTC. This gives the protein CASSQGGGEGPYEQYF.